This paragraph reports one T cell receptor beta chain. Its antigen is not known. CDR1 is MDHEN and CDR2 is SYDVKM in the germline V gene. The CDR3 totals 17 residues. The J segment lost 0 bases and the V segment lost 3 bases, leaving 6 bases of the junction unmatched. The data stem from a study of T cells after yellow fever vaccination. Whole-study context: Fractions containing few cells were prepared with SMART-Seq v4 Ultra Low Input. General study results and limits: Clonotypes shared by both compartments, CD4 and CD8, made up a small share. Though weaker, the secondary response peaked faster, on day 5 versus 15.

For TCR, cDNA came from 5'RACE template switching, which added a universal primer site and UMIs. TCRdb used MiXCR to reprocess the 5' RACE reads, holding one entry per CDR3 protein. The sample carries 300,000 or so distinct CDR3 sequences, around 7% recorded once. The clonotype originates from a man between 18 and 29 years old who received the YFV17D yellow fever vaccine. The sample here was PBMCs, taken roughly 47 days after the first yellow fever vaccination. The V and J genes are TRBV28 and TRBJ2-3, with 10 bases fitting TRBD2. CDR3 nucleotides: TGTGCCAGCAGTTTCCTAGCGGGGGCCACTAGCACAGATACGCAGTATTTT. Residues: CASSFLAGATSTDTQYF.